The clone carrying this T cell receptor beta chain was picked up a small number of times. Its antigen is not identified. Measured with immunoSEQ multiplex PCR; TCRdb has only the in-frame clones, and not every one. The sample has over 55,000 clones, 90% seen once. This sample is part of a study of T cells in localized non-small cell lung cancer. Whole-study results and caveats: Uninvolved adjacent lung had the highest recorded T cell clonality, with tumor below it. Elevated blood T cell density was associated with longer overall survival. Adjacent lung exhibited a median of 57 among the 100 most abundant tumor clones.

This CDR3 is 16 amino acids long. Germline loops: CDR1 SGDLS, CDR2 YYNGEE. After removal of 3 bases from V and 7 bases from J, the junction contained 11 bases not matched to a gene. The material was peripheral blood, obtained before any cancer treatment. The receptor was derived from a woman aged 35 to 75 with stage I lung adenocarcinoma. The chain carries TRBV9 and TRBJ2-1, with 9 nucleotides matching TRBD2. The CDR3 DNA is TGTGCCAGCAGCGCTTCGAGACTAGCGGATATAAATGAGCAGTTCTTC. This encodes CASSASRLADINEQFF. The complete variable domain, with remaining parts taken from reference TRBV9 and TRBJ2-1, reads DSGVTQTPKHLITATGQRVTLRCSPRSGDLSVYWYQQSLDQGLQFLIQYYNGEERAKGNILERFSAQQFPDLHSELNLSSLELGDSALYFCASSASRLADINEQFFGPGTRLTVL.